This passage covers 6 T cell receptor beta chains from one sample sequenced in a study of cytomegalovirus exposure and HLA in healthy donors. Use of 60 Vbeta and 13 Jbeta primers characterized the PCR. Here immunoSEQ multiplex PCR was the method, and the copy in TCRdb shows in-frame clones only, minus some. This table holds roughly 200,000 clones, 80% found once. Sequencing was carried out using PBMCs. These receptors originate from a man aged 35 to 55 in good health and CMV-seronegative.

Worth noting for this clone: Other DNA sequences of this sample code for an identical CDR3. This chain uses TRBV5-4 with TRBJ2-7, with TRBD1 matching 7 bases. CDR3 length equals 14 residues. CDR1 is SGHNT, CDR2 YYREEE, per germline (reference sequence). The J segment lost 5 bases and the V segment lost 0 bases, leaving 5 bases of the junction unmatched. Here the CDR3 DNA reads TGTGCCAGCAGCTTGGACAGGGGTCGGCACGAGCAGTACTTC. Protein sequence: CASSLDRGRHEQYF.

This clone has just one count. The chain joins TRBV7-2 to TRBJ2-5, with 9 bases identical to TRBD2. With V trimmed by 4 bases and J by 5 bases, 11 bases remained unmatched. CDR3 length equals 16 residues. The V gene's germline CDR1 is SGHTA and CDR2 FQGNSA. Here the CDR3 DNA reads TGTGCCAGCAGCTCCCACCTAGCGGGACCCCCTGAGACCCAGTACTTC. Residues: CASSSHLAGPPETQYF.

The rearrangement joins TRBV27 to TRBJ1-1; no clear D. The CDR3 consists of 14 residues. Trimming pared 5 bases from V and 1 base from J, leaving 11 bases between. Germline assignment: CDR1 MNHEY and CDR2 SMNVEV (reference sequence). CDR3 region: CASSPRLPNTEAFF. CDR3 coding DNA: TGTGCCAGCAGTCCCAGACTACCGAACACTGAAGCTTTCTTT.

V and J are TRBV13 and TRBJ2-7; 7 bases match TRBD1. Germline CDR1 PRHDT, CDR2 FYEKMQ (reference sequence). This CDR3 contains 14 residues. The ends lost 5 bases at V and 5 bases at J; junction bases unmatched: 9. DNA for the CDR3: TGTGCCAGCAGCCCTCGACAGGGTCGGGACGAGCAGTACTTC. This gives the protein CASSPRQGRDEQYF.

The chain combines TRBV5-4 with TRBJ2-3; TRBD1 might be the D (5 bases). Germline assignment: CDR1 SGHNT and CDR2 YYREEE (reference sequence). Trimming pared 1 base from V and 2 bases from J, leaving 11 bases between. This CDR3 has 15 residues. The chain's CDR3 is CASSLRAGPTDTQYF. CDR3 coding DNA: TGTGCCAGCAGCTTGAGGGCAGGGCCCACAGATACGCAGTATTTT.

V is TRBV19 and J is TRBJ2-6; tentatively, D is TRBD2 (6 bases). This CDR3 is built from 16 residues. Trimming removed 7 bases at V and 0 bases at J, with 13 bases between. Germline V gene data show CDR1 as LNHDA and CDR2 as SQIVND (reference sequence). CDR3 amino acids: CASKAGWVSGANVLTF. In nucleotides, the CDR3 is TGTGCCAGTAAGGCGGGGTGGGTCTCTGGGGCCAACGTCCTGACTTTC.